One sample yielded the 29 T cell receptor beta chains listed below, sequenced in a study of spatial heterogeneity in lung cancer. MiXCR, run by TCRdb on the 5' RACE reads, gives a single entry per CDR3 protein. The sample has about 18,000 distinct CDR3 sequences; around 19% are singletons. The time point denotes: sample taken at primary tumor resection. Whole RNA, which was extracted from tumor, nontumor lung tissue or frozen PBMC, was sequenced without any cell sorting. The sequenced sample was PBMCs, obtained at surgery. The origin of the receptors is a male donor with early-stage non-small cell lung cancer.

A remark on this clonotype: A much larger clone sits a single nucleotide away, making a read error possible. The chain is built from TRBV16 and TRBJ1-1, with D possibly matching TRBD1 (5 bases). CDR1 and CDR2 (germline): KGHSY, FQNENV. CDR3 size: 15 residues. This CDR3 reads CTSSFNWGLNTEAFF. The CDR3 coding sequence is TGTACCAGCAGCTTTAACTGGGGACTGAACACTGAAGCTTTCTTT.

By sample share, this clonotype is medium-sized. This rearrangement joins TRBV6-4 to TRBJ2-1, with D perhaps given as TRBD1 or TRBD2 (6 bases each). The V end was cut by 6 bases, the J end by 8 bases, with 20 bases between. Per germline, CDR1 MRHNA and CDR2 SNTAGT. This CDR3 comprises 15 residues. The CDR3 loop is CASSHDGGGGYEQFF. The CDR3 DNA follows: TGTGCCAGCAGCCATGACGGGGGCGGAGGGTATGAGCAGTTCTTC.

Many counts were recorded for this clonotype. The chain links TRBV7-6 to TRBJ2-1; D ambiguous. The germline V and J ends were trimmed by 1 base and 7 bases, with 11 bases remaining between them. Germline CDR1 and CDR2: SGHVS and FNYEAQ. The CDR3 spans 14 residues. CDR3 in amino acids: CASSLVRLGNEQFF. CDR3 nucleotide sequence: TGTGCCAGCAGCTTAGTGAGGTTGGGTAATGAGCAGTTCTTC.

Remarks on this clonotype: A read error may be the cause here, since a much bigger clone is one base away. The chain combines TRBV9 with TRBJ2-7; 12 bases match TRBD1. J was trimmed by 5 bases and V by 1 base; bases with no gene match: 7. There are 16 residues in the CDR3. Germline lookup yields CDR1 SGDLS and CDR2 YYNGEE. CDR3 region: CASSVMGQGAKHEQYF. The CDR3 DNA follows: TGTGCCAGCAGCGTAATGGGACAGGGGGCAAAGCACGAGCAGTACTTC.

The chain is built from TRBV7-9 and TRBJ2-3, with TRBD2 matching over 7 bases. The CDR3 length is 16 residues. Germline CDR1 reads SEHNR; CDR2 reads FQNEAQ (reference sequence). J gave up 0 bases and V 5 bases, and 8 bases lay outside the gene matches. CDR3 protein: CASSKNAGVSTDTQYF. The CDR3 DNA follows: TGTGCCAGCAGCAAGAATGCGGGGGTTAGCACAGATACGCAGTATTTT.

This clonotype showed up just a few times. The rearrangement uses TRBV12-3 or TRBV12-4 and TRBJ1-5; tentative D call: TRBD1 (6 bases). CDR3 length: 15 amino acids. V was shortened by 3 bases and J by 1 base, with 10 bases between the two germline ends. CDR3 sequence: CASSFRQGSNQPQHF. The CDR3 bases are TGTGCCAGCAGTTTCAGGCAGGGGAGCAATCAGCCCCAGCATTTT.

This clonotype came up a few times. V usage is TRBV15 and J usage is TRBJ2-1; D uncertain. Germline V gives CDR1 LNHNV, CDR2 YYDKDF (reference sequence). With 0 bases removed from V and 0 bases from J, the gap between germline ends came to 6 bases. The CDR3 length is 15 residues. The DNA of the CDR3 is TGTGCCACCAGCAGAGATCGGGTCTCCTACAATGAGCAGTTCTTC. It yields the protein CATSRDRVSYNEQFF.

This clonotype has more than one count but fewer than ten. J is TRBJ1-1 and V is TRBV3-1, with D possibly matching TRBD1 (6 bases). The CDR3 extends over 13 amino acids. Trimming took off 7 bases at V and 1 base at J, with 10 bases between the two ends. CDR1 is LGHDT, CDR2 YNNKEL, per germline (reference sequence). In nucleotides, the CDR3 is TGTGCCAGCACCGGACAGCAGAACACTGAAGCTTTCTTT. It codes for CASTGQQNTEAFF. The complete variable domain, with remaining parts taken from reference TRBV3-1 and TRBJ1-1, reads DTAVSQTPKYLVTQMGNDKSIKCEQNLGHDTMYWYKQDSKKFLKIMFSYNNKELIINETVPNRFSPKSPDKAHLNLHINSLELGDSAVYFCASTGQQNTEAFFGQGTRLTVV.

The sample holds many counts of this clonotype. The rearrangement joins TRBV20-1 to TRBJ1-1, with D perhaps matching TRBD1 (6 bases). Trimming took off 6 bases at V and 2 bases at J, with 16 bases between the two ends. This CDR3 region has 14 residues. Per the germline V gene, CDR1 is DFQATT and CDR2 is SNEGSKA (reference sequence). CDR3 residues: CSAAKGGGNTEAFF. CDR3 sequence (DNA): TGCAGTGCCGCAAAGGGAGGGGGTAACACTGAAGCTTTCTTT.

This clonotype was detected only a few times. The V and J genes are TRBV2 and TRBJ2-3, with D hard to call. The CDR3 is 16 residues long. CDR1 and CDR2 from the germline V gene are SNHLY and FYNNEI. V shed 3 bases and J shed 5 bases, with 18 bases lying between them. The DNA for the CDR3 is TGTGCCAGCAGTGATGGGTTAGCTCACTTTATAGATACGCAGTATTTT. It specifies CASSDGLAHFIDTQYF. The full variable domain, completed using reference TRBV2 and TRBJ2-3, is EPEVTQTPSHQVTQMGQEVILRCVPISNHLYFYWYRQILGQKVEFLVSFYNNEISEKSEIFDDQFSVERPDGSNFTLKIRSTKLEDSAMYFCASSDGLAHFIDTQYFGPGTRLTVL.

CDR3 nucleotide sequence: TGTGCCAGCAGCTTAGGGACACCGTACAATGAGCAGTTCTTC. Residues: CASSLGTPYNEQFF. The genes are TRBV7-3 and TRBJ2-1; D is perhaps TRBD1 (6 bases). V lost 2 bases, J lost 4 bases, and 9 bases lay in between. CDR1 is SGHTA, CDR2 FQGTGA, per germline. The CDR3 sequence is 14 residues long.

The chain uses TRBV7-3 and TRBJ2-1; 9 bases align to TRBD1. Germline lookup yields CDR1 SGHTA and CDR2 FQGTGA. The CDR3 contains 12 residues. Losses at the gene ends were 5 bases for V and 7 bases for J; bases not matched to a gene: 0. The DNA of the CDR3 is TGTGCCAGCAGCGGACAGGGGAATGAGCAGTTCTTC. It codes for CASSGQGNEQFF.

This chain joins TRBV12-3 or TRBV12-4 and TRBJ2-5; TRBD2 is a possible D gene (6 bases). CDR3 length: 13 residues. V was clipped by 6 bases and J by 9 bases, with 17 bases between them. CDR3 nucleotide sequence: TGTGCCAGCAGCTCCGAATCGGGGGACCCCCAGTACTTC. Translated, it gives CASSSESGDPQYF.

This clonotype was recorded many times. V and J are TRBV7-3 and TRBJ2-2, with D possibly being TRBD2 (5 bases). The V gene lost 6 bases and the J gene lost 5 bases, with 13 bases spanning the gap. Germline CDR1 reads SGHTA; CDR2 reads FQGTGA. This CDR3 region has 14 residues. Here the CDR3 DNA reads TGTGCCAGCAGGCCTAGCTCCGGGACCGGGGAGCTGTTTTTT. This translates into CASRPSSGTGELFF.

The chain is built from TRBV20-1 and TRBJ2-3; D ambiguous. Germline V gene lookup returns CDR1 DFQATT and CDR2 SNEGSKA (reference sequence). CDR3 length equals 14 residues. V was pared by 0 bases and J by 4 bases, with 11 bases between. This CDR3 reads CSARDPTSADTQYF. For the CDR3, the DNA is TGCAGTGCTAGAGACCCTACATCGGCAGATACGCAGTATTTT.

This chain connects TRBV7-3 to TRBJ2-3; TRBD1 agrees at 8 bases. The V segment lost 3 bases and the J segment 1 base; nucleotides outside the gene matches: 0. The V gene's germline CDR1 is SGHTA and CDR2 FQGTGA. CDR3 size: 14 residues. CDR3 amino acids: CASSLDRGTDTQYF. The CDR3 coding sequence is TGTGCCAGCAGCTTGGACAGGGGCACAGATACGCAGTATTTT.

V usage is TRBV29-1 and J usage is TRBJ2-2; 7 nucleotides align to TRBD2. This CDR3 has 14 amino acids. V gave up 4 bases and J gave up 3 bases; unmatched junction bases: 5. The germline V gene has CDR1 SQVTM and CDR2 ANQGSEA. The CDR3 is CSVVGGTDTGELFF. CDR3 coding DNA: TGCAGCGTTGTCGGGGGGACGGACACCGGGGAGCTGTTTTTT.

The sample holds a few counts of this clonotype. This chain connects TRBV28 to TRBJ2-5, with 10 positions matching TRBD1. V lost 4 bases and J lost 4; bases outside the gene matches: 6. CDR3 length: 15 residues. Germline-derived CDR1 and CDR2 are MDHEN and SYDVKM. The CDR3 spells CASSSGTGAGETQYF. The CDR3, as DNA: TGTGCCAGCAGTTCCGGGACAGGGGCGGGAGAGACCCAGTACTTC.

This clonotype has a single count. DNA of the CDR3: TGTGCCAGCAGCACCGGACTAGCGGGGGCTCAAGAGACCCAGTACTTC. Its protein is CASSTGLAGAQETQYF. The genes are TRBV9 and TRBJ2-5, with 13 bases identical to TRBD2. In germline, CDR1 is SGDLS, CDR2 YYNGEE. CDR3 length: 16 amino acids. With V trimmed by 4 bases and J by 2 bases, 5 bases remained unmatched.

This clonotype is medium-sized within its sample. The chain has TRBV5-1 and TRBJ1-2; tentatively, D is TRBD1 (6 bases). V was shortened by 4 bases and J by 7 bases, with 20 bases between the two germline ends. Germline V lookup: CDR1 SGHRS, CDR2 YFSETQ. CDR3 length: 15 residues. CDR3 loop: CASSRVQGEGRGYTF. The CDR3, as DNA: TGCGCCAGCAGCCGCGTACAGGGAGAGGGACGTGGCTACACCTTC. Full variable domain (outside the CDR3, taken from reference TRBV5-1 and TRBJ1-2): KAGVTQTPRYLIKTRGQQVTLSCSPISGHRSVSWYQQTPGQGLQFLFEYFSETQRNKGNFPGRFSGRQFSNSRSEMNVSTLELGDSALYLCASSRVQGEGRGYTFGSGTRLTVV.

This clonotype was observed at least ten times. CDR3 nucleotides: TGTGCCAGCGACAGGAGGCAAACTAATGAAAAACTGTTTTTT. It encodes CASDRRQTNEKLFF. V usage is TRBV2 and J usage is TRBJ1-4; D possibly corresponds to TRBD1 (6 bases). This CDR3 is built from 14 residues. The germline gives CDR1 SNHLY, CDR2 FYNNEI. The V gene lost 8 bases and the J gene lost 1 base, with 11 bases spanning the gap.

In regard to this clonotype: This may be a read error, as it is one base from a much larger clone. This chain uses TRBV7-3 with TRBJ1-1; possible D gene TRBD1, 6 bases. V lost 5 bases and J 1 base, leaving 8 bases between the germline ends. Looked up from germline, CDR1 is SGHTA and CDR2 is FQGTGA. This CDR3 contains 13 residues. The CDR3 DNA follows: TGTGCCAGCAGCGAACAGGGGAACACTGAAGCTTTCTTT. It encodes CASSEQGNTEAFF.

This clonotype was picked up many times. This sequence joins TRBV5-5 and TRBJ1-1; no clear D gene. Germline V gives CDR1 SGHKS, CDR2 YYEKEE (reference sequence). CDR3 length: 13 amino acids. Between the trimmed V and J ends, which lost 1 base and 4 bases, there was a span of 8 bases. CDR3 region: CASSLLFSTEAFF. As DNA, the CDR3 is TGTGCCAGCAGCTTGCTGTTTTCCACTGAAGCTTTCTTT. Full variable domain (outside the CDR3, taken from reference TRBV5-5 and TRBJ1-1): DAGVTQSPTHLIKTRGQQVTLRCSPISGHKSVSWYQQVLGQGPQFIFQYYEKEERGRGNFPDRFSARQFPNYSSELNVNALLLGDSALYLCASSLLFSTEAFFGQGTRLTVV.

This clonotype has a handful of counts. V usage is TRBV24-1 and J usage is TRBJ1-4, with D tentatively TRBD1 (5 bases). V was clipped by 9 bases and J by 4 bases, with 14 bases between them. The length of the CDR3 is 14 residues. CDR1 and CDR2 (germline): KGHDR, SFDVKD. The CDR3 bases are TGTGCCACCGTCGTCGGGGCGAGTAATGAAAAACTGTTTTTT. Residues: CATVVGASNEKLFF.

This chain's CDR3 is CAWSVSAAYGYTF. The CDR3 DNA reads as TGTGCCTGGAGTGTTTCAGCCGCTTATGGCTACACCTTC. This sequence joins TRBV30 and TRBJ1-2; unclear D gene. This CDR3 region has 13 residues. Germline V CDR1 and CDR2: GTSNPN, SVGIG (reference sequence). V lost 0 bases, J lost 5 bases, and 10 bases lay in between.

This clonotype came up a few times. The chain has TRBV6-2 or TRBV6-3 and TRBJ2-7, with D uncertain. The ends were cut back, 2 bases at V and 0 bases at J, with 11 bases in the middle. Germline assignment: CDR1 MNHEY and CDR2 SVGEGT. This CDR3 has 15 residues. CDR3 protein: CASSYGLGISYEQYF. Written as DNA, the CDR3 is TGTGCCAGCAGTTACGGGCTTGGAATCTCCTACGAGCAGTACTTC.

This clonotype was observed once. V is TRBV5-1 and J is TRBJ2-1; D might be TRBD1 (6 bases). The CDR3 has 15 residues. The ends were cut back, 3 bases at V and 8 bases at J, with 18 bases in the middle. The germline gives CDR1 SGHRS, CDR2 YFSETQ. The CDR3 coding sequence is TGCGCCAGCAGCTCCCTCAGTAGGGGGTTCGATGAGCAGTTCTTC. This sequence encodes CASSSLSRGFDEQFF.

The table lists this clonotype with many counts. The J gene is TRBJ2-1, the V gene TRBV20-1; D unresolved. Germline-derived CDR1 and CDR2 are DFQATT and SNEGSKA (reference sequence). Between the trimmed V and J ends, which lost 0 bases and 4 bases, there was a span of 10 bases. This CDR3 is built from 14 residues. CDR3 coding DNA: TGCAGTGCTAGAGATTGGCGCATTTACAATGAGCAGTTCTTC. It specifies CSARDWRIYNEQFF.

The chain combines TRBV29-1 with TRBJ1-1; a possible D gene is TRBD1 (5 bases). The CDR3 consists of 15 residues. The V end was cut by 0 bases, the J end by 4 bases, with 15 bases between. CDR1 is SQVTM and CDR2 is ANQGSEA in the germline V gene. The CDR3 DNA is TGCAGCGTTGAAGATAATAAGGGGTACGCCACTGAAGCTTTCTTT. Protein product: CSVEDNKGYATEAFF.